The 23 T cell receptor beta chains below were found in one sample sequenced in a study of blood T cell repertoires in COVID-19. Libraries were prepared by immunoSEQ multiplex PCR; TCRdb keeps only in-frame clonotypes and omits some of them. The sample records approximately 110,000 clones, over 65% being singletons. The sequenced sample consisted of peripheral blood. Receptors were obtained from a woman between 40 and 50 years old with acute or convalescent COVID-19.

The chain carries TRBV15 and TRBJ1-6, with D maybe TRBD1 (5 bases). This CDR3 region has 15 residues. V was clipped by 1 base and J by 7 bases, with 11 bases between them. Germline V gives CDR1 LNHNV, CDR2 YYDKDF (reference sequence). CDR3: CATSRGQGANSPLHF. The CDR3 region has the DNA TGTGCCACCAGCAGAGGGCAGGGCGCGAATTCACCCCTCCACTTT.

In its sample, this clone was seen a few times. The CDR3 sequence: CASSRQGYEQYF. The CDR3 DNA is TGTGCCAGCAGCAGACAGGGCTACGAGCAGTACTTC. This rearrangement joins TRBV11-2 to TRBJ2-7; 7 bases align to TRBD1. The CDR3 sequence is 12 residues long. V lost 5 bases and J lost 3; bases outside the gene matches: 1. Looked up from germline, CDR1 is SGHAT and CDR2 is FQNNGV. Variable domain in full (rest from reference TRBV11-2 and TRBJ2-7): EAGVAQSPRYKIIEKRQSVAFWCNPISGHATLYWYQQILGQGPKLLIQFQNNGVVDDSQLPKDRFSAERLKGVDSTLKIQPAKLEDSAVYLCASSRQGYEQYFGPGTRLTVT.

CDR3: CASTGGRDFYNEQFF. The CDR3 region has the DNA TGCGCCAGCACGGGGGGGAGGGATTTTTACAATGAGCAGTTCTTC. This chain joins TRBV10-2 and TRBJ2-1; 8 bases are a match to TRBD2. The CDR3 runs 15 residues. Looked up from germline, CDR1 is WSHSY and CDR2 is SAAADI. V lost 7 bases, J lost 4 bases, and 9 bases stayed unmatched.

This chain links TRBV7-2 with TRBJ1-1, with D unclear. The V and J ends lost 1 base and 7 bases respectively, with 10 bases between them. CDR1 is SGHTA and CDR2 is FQGNSA in the germline V gene. The CDR3 covers 13 residues. The CDR3, as DNA: TGTGCCAGCAGCTTAGGATTAGGGAGTGAAGCTTTCTTT. This codes for CASSLGLGSEAFF.

The V gene is TRBV12-3 or TRBV12-4, the J gene TRBJ2-2; no definite D call. Deletions cut 7 bases from V and 3 bases from J, with 3 bases between. The CDR3 consists of 11 residues. CDR3 DNA: TGTGCCAGCACCTACACCGGGGAGCTGTTTTTT. Translation gives CASTYTGELFF.

In its sample, this clone ranks as hyperexpanded. The CDR3, as DNA: TGCGCCAGCAGCCAAGATGTATCGGGGGAGGGTCATGGCTACACCTTC. Translated, it gives CASSQDVSGEGHGYTF. The chain has TRBV4-3 and TRBJ1-2, with D perhaps matching TRBD1 (5 bases). V gave up 0 bases and J gave up 6 bases, with 17 bases separating them. CDR1 and CDR2 (germline): LGHNA, YSLEER. The CDR3 is 16 amino acids.

The genes are TRBV19 and TRBJ2-7; TRBD2 matches 9 bases. CDR3 length equals 17 residues. V was pared by 2 bases and J by 3 bases, with 11 bases of the junction left unmatched. The V gene's germline CDR1 is LNHDA and CDR2 SQIVND (reference sequence). The CDR3 reads CASSISLGLAGSYEQYF. The CDR3 DNA sequence: TGTGCCAGTAGTATATCTTTAGGGCTAGCGGGGAGCTACGAGCAGTACTTC.

This clone turned up a few times. The chain is built from TRBV7-8 and TRBJ2-1; D possibly corresponds to TRBD2 (5 bases). V was clipped by 10 bases and J by 0 bases, with 19 bases between them. The CDR3 sequence is 16 residues long. The germline gives CDR1 SGHVS, CDR2 FQNEAQ. The CDR3, as DNA: TGTGCCACCGAACTCGGAGGCCTCAGCTCCTACAATGAGCAGTTCTTC. This codes for CATELGGLSSYNEQFF.

The chain combines TRBV7-2 with TRBJ2-5, with no clear D. This CDR3 is built from 14 residues. The germline V and J ends were trimmed by 5 bases and 2 bases, with 12 bases remaining between them. Germline CDR1 reads SGHTA; CDR2 reads FQGNSA. In DNA form, the CDR3 reads TGTGCCAGCAGCCGGAGAGTGTGGCAAGAGACCCAGTACTTC. Encoded protein: CASSRRVWQETQYF.

V usage is TRBV7-9 and J usage is TRBJ2-1; TRBD1 matches 11 bases. CDR1 is SEHNR, CDR2 FQNEAQ, per germline (reference sequence). With V trimmed by 5 bases and J by 0 bases, 12 bases remained unmatched. The CDR3 sequence is 19 residues long. The CDR3 loop is CASSLLSGTGGISYNEQFF. As DNA, the CDR3 is TGTGCCAGCAGCCTCCTCTCCGGGACAGGGGGAATCTCCTACAATGAGCAGTTCTTC.

V gene TRBV28 combines with J gene TRBJ1-2, with a weak D call TRBD1 (5 bases). Per germline, CDR1 MDHEN and CDR2 SYDVKM. The CDR3 loop spans 15 amino acids. V lost 4 bases and J 4 bases, leaving 16 bases between the germline ends. The CDR3 bases are TGTGCCAGCAGTTCCGCCTCAGGGAGGCTCTATGGCTACACCTTC. The encoded protein is CASSSASGRLYGYTF.

This clone showed up just once. The CDR3 region is CASSLTGNTEAFF. The CDR3 nucleotides read TGCGCCAGCAGCCTAACTGGGAACACTGAAGCTTTCTTT. The chain recombines TRBV4-3 with TRBJ1-1; D uncertain. Germline values: CDR1 LGHNA, CDR2 YSLEER. The CDR3 is 13 amino acids. V was cut by 4 bases and J by 1 base, with 7 bases left in between.

This clone has just one count. V and J are TRBV6-6 and TRBJ2-2, with 11 bases that match TRBD1. Unmatched junction bases numbered 4, after V lost 6 bases and J lost 4 bases. The germline V gene has CDR1 MNHNY and CDR2 SVGAGI (reference sequence). This CDR3 has 15 amino acids. The CDR3 DNA reads TGTGCCAGCAGATCCGGGACAGGGGGCACCGGGGAGCTGTTTTTT. It codes for CASRSGTGGTGELFF.

The rearrangement uses TRBV5-4 and TRBJ1-1; no clear D gene. V lost 3 bases and J 2 bases, leaving 5 bases between the germline ends. The length of the CDR3 is 12 residues. From germline, CDR1 is SGHNT and CDR2 YYREEE (reference sequence). CDR3 coding DNA: TGTGCCAGCAGCTGGACTAACACTGAAGCTTTCTTT. Translated, it gives CASSWTNTEAFF. The variable domain in full, completed from reference TRBV5-4 and TRBJ1-1, reads ETGVTQSPTHLIKTRGQQVTLRCSSQSGHNTVSWYQQALGQGPQFIFQYYREEENGRGNFPPRFSGLQFPNYSSELNVNALELDDSALYLCASSWTNTEAFFGQGTRLTVV.

This clone was detected only a few times. V usage is TRBV19 and J usage is TRBJ2-3; TRBD2 matches 7 bases. Germline-derived CDR1 and CDR2 are LNHDA and SQIVND (reference sequence). The CDR3 has 19 amino acids. V lost 5 bases, J lost 2 bases, and 19 bases stayed unmatched. CDR3 loop: CASSPKRRGRDLTTDTQYF. CDR3 nucleotides: TGTGCCAGTAGTCCGAAACGACGAGGGAGGGACCTCACCACAGATACGCAGTATTTT.

This chain links TRBV18 with TRBJ1-1, with D uncertain. Germline CDR1 and CDR2: KGHSH and LQKENI. V was pared by 1 base and J by 4 bases, with 13 bases between. This CDR3 is built from 15 residues. The CDR3 region has the DNA TGTGCCAGCTCACCACGTCAAGTCCCGAGCACTGAAGCTTTCTTT. Translated: CASSPRQVPSTEAFF. Supplemented by reference TRBV18 and TRBJ1-1, the full variable domain reads NAGVMQNPRHLVRRRGQEARLRCSPMKGHSHVYWYRQLPEEGLKFMVYLQKENIIDESGMPKERFSAEFPKEGPSILRIQQVVRGDSAAYFCASSPRQVPSTEAFFGQGTRLTVV.

This rearrangement joins TRBV5-1 to TRBJ1-3; tentatively, D is TRBD1 (6 bases). Germline assignment: CDR1 SGHRS and CDR2 YFSETQ. The CDR3 sequence is 19 residues long. V dropped 0 bases and J dropped 0 bases, with 19 bases sitting between them. The CDR3 is CASSLAGGAIINSGNTIYF. CDR3 bases: TGCGCCAGCAGCTTGGCTGGGGGGGCGATAATTAACTCTGGAAACACCATATATTTT. Variable domain in full (rest from reference TRBV5-1 and TRBJ1-3): KAGVTQTPRYLIKTRGQQVTLSCSPISGHRSVSWYQQTPGQGLQFLFEYFSETQRNKGNFPGRFSGRQFSNSRSEMNVSTLELGDSALYLCASSLAGGAIINSGNTIYFGEGSWLTVV.

The chain carries TRBV6-5 and TRBJ2-2, with TRBD1 as a possible D gene (5 bases). Germline lookup yields CDR1 MNHEY and CDR2 SVGAGI. V was shortened by 7 bases and J by 5 bases, with 17 bases between the two germline ends. The CDR3 consists of 15 residues. The CDR3, as DNA: TGTGCCAGCACATCAGGGAAAATGCATACCGGGGAGCTGTTTTTT. This codes for CASTSGKMHTGELFF.

CDR3 region: CASSPPLGVFEQFF. The CDR3 region has the DNA TGTGCCAGCTCACCACCGTTAGGGGTTTTCGAGCAGTTCTTC. The chain links TRBV18 to TRBJ2-1; D might be TRBD1 (5 bases). CDR1 and CDR2 (germline): KGHSH, LQKENI. V was trimmed by 0 bases and J by 10 bases, leaving 13 bases between them. The CDR3 spans 14 residues.

The chain joins TRBV19 to TRBJ1-2; a weak D match, TRBD1 (5 bases). The CDR3 is 14 residues long. V was trimmed by 1 base and J by 3 bases, leaving 9 bases between them. The germline CDR1 and CDR2 sequences are LNHDA and SQIVND (reference sequence). The CDR3 nucleotides are TGTGCCAGTAGTATAGTTGGAGGGGACTATGGCTACACCTTC. Its protein product is CASSIVGGDYGYTF.

This chain links TRBV15 with TRBJ2-7, with 8 bases matching TRBD2. The CDR3 is 15 residues long. CDR1 LNHNV and CDR2 YYDKDF come from the germline V gene (reference sequence). V was pared by 0 bases and J by 2 bases, with 3 bases of the junction left unmatched. The CDR3 DNA is TGTGCCACCAGCAGAGAAGCGGGGGCGACCTACGAGCAGTACTTC. As protein: CATSREAGATYEQYF.

The gene calls are TRBV5-4 and TRBJ2-7; D may be TRBD2 (5 bases). V was trimmed by 0 bases and J by 7 bases, leaving 8 bases between them. CDR1 and CDR2 (germline): SGHNT, YYREEE (reference sequence). The CDR3 consists of 12 residues. For the CDR3, the DNA is TGTGCCAGCAGCTTGGGCTCGGGGGAGCAGTACTTC. As protein: CASSLGSGEQYF.

This clone was found a few times. V and J are TRBV18 and TRBJ2-7; TRBD1 matches at 9 bases. Trimming removed 0 bases from V and 2 bases from J; junction bases left unmatched: 5. CDR3 length: 16 amino acids. Per germline, CDR1 KGHSH and CDR2 LQKENI. The CDR3 nucleotides are TGTGCCAGCTCACCACCATTACAGGGGGCCCCCTACGAGCAGTACTTC. It encodes CASSPPLQGAPYEQYF.